The present T cell receptor (beta chain) was sequenced within a study of CD8 T cells in Susac syndrome (dated by TCRdb to the late 2010s). Looking at the study overall: The study used repertoire sequencing to test whether antigen drove CD8+ T cell activation and differentiation in Susac syndrome. Broad study findings and their caveats: The number of individuals in the TCR sequencing and HLA analysis was recognized as being relatively small.

On this clonotype: It lacks a known antigen. No base quality values were provided; no much bigger clone lies one nucleotide off.

Peripheral blood CD8+ and CD4+ T cells from healthy donors, Susac syndrome patients and multiple sclerosis patients were profiled by high-throughput TCR beta sequencing. The healthy donors served as controls matched for age and sex. Bulk CD8+ and CD4+ T cells were purified by magnetic negative isolation, while CD8+ TEMRA cells were enriched using FACS. Blood was collected in EDTA tubes and processed within 24 hours, with PBMCs isolated through density gradient centrifugation. PBMCs intended for TCR sequencing were cryopreserved in liquid nitrogen and thawed later in a water bath at 37 degrees C. The sorted or isolated CD4+, CD8+ and CD8+ TEMRA cells had a purity of 90% or higher. Based on the germline V gene (reference sequence), the CDR1 and CDR2 sequences are DFQATT and SNEGSKA. V is trimmed back by 6 bases and J by 2 bases, and the junction contains 3 bases that no gene match accounts for. The cysteine opens and the phenylalanine closes a CDR3 of 13 amino acids. CDR3 DNA is the only sequence kept; it has 39 bases, read in frame from the first base.

RNA was extracted using the RNeasy kit, and roughly 0.45 to 1 microgram was reverse transcribed with random hexamers. TCR beta CDR3 regions were amplified with the immunoSEQ multiplex PCR assay covering 54 Vbeta and 13 Jbeta segments. PCR amplification bias was corrected using a synthetic template baseline for primer optimization and computational correction. In the authors' own workflow: Only productive sequences were kept, with reads annotated to V, D and J genes according to IMGT and analyzed in immunoSEQ Analyzer. To calculate clonality, Shannon entropy was normalized by log2 of the number of productive unique sequences and then subtracted from one. For each patient and control, public and private clones were evaluated among the 100 most prevalent clones. Clones were defined as Susac-specific when absent from the healthy and MS cohorts, from about 1,100 published viral clones and from other ImmuneACCESS disease sequences. TCRdb ran its own pipeline on the public reads, namely fastp trimming at Q25 and MiXCR clone calling, and kept in-frame beta chains. Every distinct CDR3 protein forms one entry, paired with its most common genes and DNA. In this record, the V and J calls reflect TCRdb's handling and not the investigators' own analysis. For this sample the table gives some 190,000 distinct CDR3 sequences, of which about 94% were detected only once. 0.1% of the sample is in the top ten clones.

The V and J segments used are TRBV20-1 and TRBJ1-5; TRBD1 matches 8 bases in the middle. The receptor's source is a human donor in good health. Sequenced sample: CD4+ T cells from PBMCs. This receptor has the CDR3 CSAQDRGNQPQHF. The sequenced DNA is TGCAGTGCCCAGGACAGGGGCAATCAGCCCCAGCATTTT.